The 9 T cell receptor beta chains in this list originate from one sample, sequenced in a study of human T cells and chemical hapten exposure. The time point: pre-sensitization, week 0. Treatment noted: therapeutic diphenylcyclopropenone sensitization with weekly scalp DPC. Total RNA was isolated from unfractionated whole blood. From the RACE reads, TCRdb called clonotypes with MiXCR, one entry per CDR3 protein. Of roughly 36,000 distinct CDR3 sequences listed, about a tenth are singletons. Sequencing used whole blood, obtained in connection with sensitization to the hapten diphenylcyclopropenone (DPC). These receptors all come from a man aged 50 to 60 with alopecia areata. Some clones in this sample may be carry-over from other donors' samples.

This clonotype was seen repeatedly, ten times or more. The chain uses TRBV28 and TRBJ1-5, with a tentative D call TRBD1 (5 bases). From germline, CDR1 is MDHEN and CDR2 SYDVKM. V was cut by 5 bases and J by 4 bases, with 12 bases left in between. CDR3 length: 14 residues. CDR3 in DNA: TGTGCCAGCAGTCCCTTGGGGGAAAATCAGCCCCAGCATTTT. Its protein product is CASSPLGENQPQHF.

The V and J genes are TRBV7-2 and TRBJ1-1; D remains unclear. This CDR3 is built from 13 residues. Trimming cost V 2 bases and J 7 bases, with 11 bases left between them. CDR1 and CDR2 from the germline V gene are SGHTA and FQGNSA. CDR3 in amino acids: CASSLPRKVEAFF. DNA for the CDR3: TGTGCCAGCAGCTTACCAAGGAAGGTTGAAGCTTTCTTT.

This clonotype occurred a few times. CDR3 in amino acids: CASSLEAGEQFF. The CDR3 bases are TGTGCCAGCAGCTTAGAAGCAGGTGAGCAGTTCTTC. This sequence joins TRBV7-2 and TRBJ2-1; the D is unclear. The CDR3 has 12 residues. V was clipped by 1 base and J by 9 bases, with 7 bases between them. Germline V CDR1 and CDR2: SGHTA, FQGNSA. Full variable domain (missing parts from reference TRBV7-2 and TRBJ2-1): GAGVSQSPSNKVTEKGKDVELRCDPISGHTALYWYRQSLGQGLEFLIYFQGNSAPDKSGLPSDRFSAERTGGSVSTLTIQRTQQEDSAVYLCASSLEAGEQFFGPGTRLTVL.

The sample holds many counts of this clonotype. The rearrangement uses TRBV24-1 and TRBJ2-1, with TRBD1 identical over 9 bases. Germline lookup yields CDR1 KGHDR and CDR2 SFDVKD. This CDR3 has 19 residues. Losses at the gene ends were 3 bases for V and 1 base for J; bases not matched to a gene: 12. CDR3 in amino acids: CATSDTGQGRLGSYNEQFF. In DNA, the CDR3 is TGTGCCACCAGTGATACGGGACAGGGAAGGTTGGGATCCTACAATGAGCAGTTCTTC.

The gene calls are TRBV9 and TRBJ2-5; no reliable D call. V lost 6 bases, J lost 3 bases, and 18 bases lay in between. CDR3 length equals 15 residues. From germline, CDR1 is SGDLS and CDR2 YYNGEE. In DNA form, the CDR3 reads TGTGCCAGCAACCCCGTCGGAAATCAAAAAGAGACCCAGTACTTC. It encodes CASNPVGNQKETQYF. Complete variable domain (other parts from reference TRBV9 and TRBJ2-5): DSGVTQTPKHLITATGQRVTLRCSPRSGDLSVYWYQQSLDQGLQFLIQYYNGEERAKGNILERFSAQQFPDLHSELNLSSLELGDSALYFCASNPVGNQKETQYFGPGTRLLVL.

This clonotype has a count of ten or more. This sequence joins TRBV20-1 and TRBJ2-7; D gene uncertain. The V and J ends lost 2 bases and 0 bases respectively, with 20 bases between them. CDR1 and CDR2 from the germline V gene are DFQATT and SNEGSKA (reference sequence). This CDR3 has 17 amino acids. The CDR3 loop reads CSARPTRGRTDSYEQYF. The CDR3 DNA sequence: TGCAGTGCTAGACCCACCCGCGGCCGGACGGACTCCTACGAGCAGTACTTC.

This clonotype was recorded at least ten times. The chain combines TRBV20-1 with TRBJ1-5; TRBD1 is a possible D gene (5 bases). Germline V gene data show CDR1 as DFQATT and CDR2 as SNEGSKA (reference sequence). The ends were cut back, 0 bases at V and 6 bases at J, with 12 bases in the middle. The CDR3 has 14 amino acids. CDR3 loop: CSARDPSGFQPQHF. The DNA for the CDR3 is TGCAGTGCTAGAGATCCATCAGGGTTTCAGCCCCAGCATTTT.

Many counts were recorded for this clonotype. The chain is built from TRBV27 and TRBJ1-5, with a possible D match to TRBD1 (5 bases). CDR1 is MNHEY and CDR2 is SMNVEV in the germline V gene (reference sequence). This CDR3 comprises 15 residues. V lost 5 bases, J lost 5 bases, and 16 bases lay in between. CDR3 DNA: TGTGCCAGCAGTCCCGGGACGGTGGGCGATCAGCCCCAGCATTTT. Encoded protein: CASSPGTVGDQPQHF.

Concerning this clonotype itself: An end of the junction does not agree with germline; a read error may underlie this. J is TRBJ2-7 and V is TRBV10-2; D not resolved. The V gene's germline CDR1 is WSHSY and CDR2 SAAADI. The CDR3 is 11 amino acids. The chain's CDR3 is CASSELNEQHF. CDR3 sequence (DNA): TGCGCCAGCAGTGAGTTAAACGAGCAGCACTTC.